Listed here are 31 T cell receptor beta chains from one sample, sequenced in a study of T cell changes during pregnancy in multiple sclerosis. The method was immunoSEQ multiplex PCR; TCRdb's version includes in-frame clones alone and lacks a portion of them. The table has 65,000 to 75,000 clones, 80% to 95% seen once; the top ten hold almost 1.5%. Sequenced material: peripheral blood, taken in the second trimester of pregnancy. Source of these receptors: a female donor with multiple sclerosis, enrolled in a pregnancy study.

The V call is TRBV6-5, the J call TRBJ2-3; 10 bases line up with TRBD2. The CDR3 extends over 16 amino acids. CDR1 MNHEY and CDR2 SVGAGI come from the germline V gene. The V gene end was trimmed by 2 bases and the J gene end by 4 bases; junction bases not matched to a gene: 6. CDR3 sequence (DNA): TGTGCCAGCAGTTACCAAAGCGGGGGGGCGGCAGATACGCAGTATTTT. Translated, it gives CASSYQSGGAADTQYF.

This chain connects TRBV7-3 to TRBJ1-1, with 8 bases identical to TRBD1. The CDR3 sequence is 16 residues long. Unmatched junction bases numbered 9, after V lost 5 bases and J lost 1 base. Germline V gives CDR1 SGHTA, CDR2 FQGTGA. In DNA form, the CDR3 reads TGTGCCAGCAGCCCAACAGGGGGAGGAGGGAACACTGAAGCTTTCTTT. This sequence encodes CASSPTGGGGNTEAFF.

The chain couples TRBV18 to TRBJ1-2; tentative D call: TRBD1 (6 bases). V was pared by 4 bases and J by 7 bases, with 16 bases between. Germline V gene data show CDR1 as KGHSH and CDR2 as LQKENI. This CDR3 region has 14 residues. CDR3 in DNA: TGTGCCAGCTCACTAGACAGGTTGTCATCTGGCTACACCTTC. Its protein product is CASSLDRLSSGYTF.

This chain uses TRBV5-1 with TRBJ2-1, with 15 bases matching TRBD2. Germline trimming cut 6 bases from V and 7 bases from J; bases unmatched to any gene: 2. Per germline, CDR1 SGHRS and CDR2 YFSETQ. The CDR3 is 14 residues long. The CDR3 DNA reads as TGCGCCAGCATCGGACTAGCGGGAGGGAATGAGCAGTTCTTC. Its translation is CASIGLAGGNEQFF.

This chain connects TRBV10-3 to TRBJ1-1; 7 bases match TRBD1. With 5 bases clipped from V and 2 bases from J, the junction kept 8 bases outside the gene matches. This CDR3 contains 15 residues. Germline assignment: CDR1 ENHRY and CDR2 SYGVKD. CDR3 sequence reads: CAISSPTGTNTEAFF. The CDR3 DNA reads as TGTGCCATCAGTTCCCCGACAGGGACTAACACTGAAGCTTTCTTT.

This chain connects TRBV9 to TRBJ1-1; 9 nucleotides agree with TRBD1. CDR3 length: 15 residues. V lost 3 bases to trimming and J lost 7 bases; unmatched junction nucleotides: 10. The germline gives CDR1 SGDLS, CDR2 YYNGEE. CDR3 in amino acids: CASSGRDRVSGEAFF. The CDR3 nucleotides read TGTGCCAGCAGCGGTCGGGACAGGGTCTCAGGTGAAGCTTTCTTT.

The CDR3 protein is CASSLASSYEQYF. The CDR3 nucleotides are TGTGCCAGCAGCTTGGCCAGCTCCTACGAGCAGTACTTC. V is TRBV5-5 and J is TRBJ2-7, with D unclear. The germline CDR1 and CDR2 sequences are SGHKS and YYEKEE (reference sequence). The V and J ends lost 0 bases and 0 bases respectively, with 4 bases between them. The CDR3 has 13 residues. Filled out from reference TRBV5-5 and TRBJ2-7, the complete variable domain reads DAGVTQSPTHLIKTRGQQVTLRCSPISGHKSVSWYQQVLGQGPQFIFQYYEKEERGRGNFPDRFSARQFPNYSSELNVNALLLGDSALYLCASSLASSYEQYFGPGTRLTVT.

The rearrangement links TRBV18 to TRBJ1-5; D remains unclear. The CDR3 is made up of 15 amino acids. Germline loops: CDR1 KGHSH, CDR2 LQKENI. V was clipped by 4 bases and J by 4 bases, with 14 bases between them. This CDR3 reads CASSLGVPGNQPQHF. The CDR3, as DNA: TGTGCCAGCTCACTCGGGGTCCCGGGGAATCAGCCCCAGCATTTT.

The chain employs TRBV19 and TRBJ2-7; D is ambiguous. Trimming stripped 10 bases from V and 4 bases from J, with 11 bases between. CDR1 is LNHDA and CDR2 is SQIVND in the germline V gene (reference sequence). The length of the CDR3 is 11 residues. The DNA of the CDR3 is TGTGCCACCCTCTTTAGATACGAGCAGTACTTC. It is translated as CATLFRYEQYF.

CDR3 DNA sequence: TGTGCCAGCAGCCTCGACCCTGGGGCCTACTATGGCTACACCTTC. Protein sequence: CASSLDPGAYYGYTF. The rearrangement uses TRBV5-4 and TRBJ1-2, with D perhaps TRBD1 (5 bases). The V end was cut by 4 bases, the J end by 3 bases, with 16 bases between. The germline gives CDR1 SGHNT, CDR2 YYREEE (reference sequence). The CDR3 loop spans 15 amino acids.

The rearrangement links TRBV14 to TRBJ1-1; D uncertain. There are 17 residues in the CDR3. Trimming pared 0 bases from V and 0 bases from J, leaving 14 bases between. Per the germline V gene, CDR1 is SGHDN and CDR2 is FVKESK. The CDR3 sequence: CASSQEGLGLLNTEAFF. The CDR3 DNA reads TGTGCCAGCAGCCAAGAAGGGCTTGGACTACTGAACACTGAAGCTTTCTTT.

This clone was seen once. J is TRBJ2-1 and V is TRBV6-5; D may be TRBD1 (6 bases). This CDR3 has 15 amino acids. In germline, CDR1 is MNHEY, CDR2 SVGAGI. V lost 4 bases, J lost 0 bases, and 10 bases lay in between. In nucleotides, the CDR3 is TGTGCCAGCAGTTCCGACAGGAGCTCCTACAATGAGCAGTTCTTC. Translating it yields CASSSDRSSYNEQFF.

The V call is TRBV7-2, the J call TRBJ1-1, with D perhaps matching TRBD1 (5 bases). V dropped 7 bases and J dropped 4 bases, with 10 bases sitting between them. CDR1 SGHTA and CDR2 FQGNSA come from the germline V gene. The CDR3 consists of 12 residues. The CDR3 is CASIKGFTEAFF. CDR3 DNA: TGTGCCAGCATCAAGGGGTTCACTGAAGCTTTCTTT.

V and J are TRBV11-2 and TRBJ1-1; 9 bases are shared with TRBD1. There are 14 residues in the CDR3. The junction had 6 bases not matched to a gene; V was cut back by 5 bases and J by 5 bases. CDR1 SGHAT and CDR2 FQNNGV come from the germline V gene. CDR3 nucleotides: TGTGCCAGCAGCCCAACCGGGACAGGGACTGAAGCTTTCTTT. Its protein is CASSPTGTGTEAFF.

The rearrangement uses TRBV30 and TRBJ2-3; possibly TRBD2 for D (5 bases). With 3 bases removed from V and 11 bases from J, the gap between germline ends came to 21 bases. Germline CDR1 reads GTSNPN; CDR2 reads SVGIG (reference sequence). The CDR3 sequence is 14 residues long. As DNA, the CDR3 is TGTGCCTGGAGCCCCCCTCCCGCCGAAACTAGGCAGTATTTT. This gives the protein CAWSPPPAETRQYF.

The CDR3 nucleotides read TGTGCCAGTAGTATCTTTTGGACTAGCGGGACCTACACAGATACGCAGTATTTT. It specifies CASSIFWTSGTYTDTQYF. The chain recombines TRBV19 with TRBJ2-3; 12 nucleotides line up with TRBD2. Germline V CDR1 and CDR2: LNHDA, SQIVND (reference sequence). The CDR3 is made up of 18 amino acids. V lost 3 bases to trimming and J lost 2 bases; unmatched junction nucleotides: 9.

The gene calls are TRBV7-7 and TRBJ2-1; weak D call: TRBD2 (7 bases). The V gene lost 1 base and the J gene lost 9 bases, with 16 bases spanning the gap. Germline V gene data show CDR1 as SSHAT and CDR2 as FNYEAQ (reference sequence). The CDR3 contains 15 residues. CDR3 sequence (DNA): TGTGCCAGCAGCTTAGGAGGGGGGGGTTCGGGTGAGCAGTTCTTC. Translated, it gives CASSLGGGGSGEQFF.

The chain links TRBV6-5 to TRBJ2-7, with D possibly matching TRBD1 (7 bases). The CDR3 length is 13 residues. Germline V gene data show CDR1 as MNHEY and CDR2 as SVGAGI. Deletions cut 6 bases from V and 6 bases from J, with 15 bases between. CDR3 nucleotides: TGTGCCAGCAGAAACCACAGGGGAGGCGAGCAGTACTTC. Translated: CASRNHRGGEQYF.

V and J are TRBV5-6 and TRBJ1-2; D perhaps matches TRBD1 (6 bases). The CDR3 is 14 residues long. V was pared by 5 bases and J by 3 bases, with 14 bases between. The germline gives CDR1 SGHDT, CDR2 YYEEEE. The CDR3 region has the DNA TGTGCCAGCAGGCCATGGGCAGGGGACTATGGCTACACCTTC. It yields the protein CASRPWAGDYGYTF.

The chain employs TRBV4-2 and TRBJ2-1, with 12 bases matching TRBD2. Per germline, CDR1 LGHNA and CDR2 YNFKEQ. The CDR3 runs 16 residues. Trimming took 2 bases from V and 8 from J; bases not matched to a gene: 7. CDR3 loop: CASSQTSGGLYHEQFF. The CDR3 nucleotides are TGTGCCAGCAGCCAAACTAGCGGGGGGCTTTACCATGAGCAGTTCTTC.

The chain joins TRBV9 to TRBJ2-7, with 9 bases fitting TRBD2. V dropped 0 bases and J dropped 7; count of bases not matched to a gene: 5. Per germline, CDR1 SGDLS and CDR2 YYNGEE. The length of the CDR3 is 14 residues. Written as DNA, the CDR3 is TGTGCCAGCAGCGTAGTAGCTAGCGGGGCAGAGCAGTACTTC. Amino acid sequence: CASSVVASGAEQYF.

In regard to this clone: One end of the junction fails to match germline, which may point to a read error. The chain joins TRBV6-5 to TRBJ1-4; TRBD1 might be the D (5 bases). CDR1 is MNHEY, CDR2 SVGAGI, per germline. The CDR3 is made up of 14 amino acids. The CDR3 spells CTSGSTETNEKLFF. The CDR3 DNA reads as TGTACCAGCGGTTCGACAGAGACTAATGAAAAACTGTTTTTT.

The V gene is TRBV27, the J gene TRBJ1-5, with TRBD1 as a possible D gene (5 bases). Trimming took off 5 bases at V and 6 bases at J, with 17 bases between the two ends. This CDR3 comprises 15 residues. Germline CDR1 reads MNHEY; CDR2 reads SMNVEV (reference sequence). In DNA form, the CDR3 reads TGTGCCAGCAGTCCGGAGGGACTCTGGGGTCAGCCCCAGCATTTT. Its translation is CASSPEGLWGQPQHF.

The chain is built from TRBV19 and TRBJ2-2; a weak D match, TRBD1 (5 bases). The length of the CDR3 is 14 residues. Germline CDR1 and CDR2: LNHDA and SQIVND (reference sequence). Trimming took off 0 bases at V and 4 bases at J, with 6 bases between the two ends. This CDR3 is CASSIDRATGELFF. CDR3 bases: TGTGCCAGTAGTATAGACAGGGCCACCGGGGAGCTGTTTTTT.

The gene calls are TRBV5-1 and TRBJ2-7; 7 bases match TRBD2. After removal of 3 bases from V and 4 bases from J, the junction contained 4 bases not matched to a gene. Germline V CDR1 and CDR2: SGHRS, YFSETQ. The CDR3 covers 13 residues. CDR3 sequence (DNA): TGCGCCAGCAGCTCGCCCGGGGGGTACGAGCAGTACTTC. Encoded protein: CASSSPGGYEQYF.

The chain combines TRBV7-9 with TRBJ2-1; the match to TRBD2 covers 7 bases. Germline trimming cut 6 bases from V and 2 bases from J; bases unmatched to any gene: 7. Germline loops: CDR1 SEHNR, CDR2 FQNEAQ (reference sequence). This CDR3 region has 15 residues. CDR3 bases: TGTGCCAGCAGGCCTCGGGCGGGGGCCTACAATGAGCAGTTCTTC. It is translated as CASRPRAGAYNEQFF.

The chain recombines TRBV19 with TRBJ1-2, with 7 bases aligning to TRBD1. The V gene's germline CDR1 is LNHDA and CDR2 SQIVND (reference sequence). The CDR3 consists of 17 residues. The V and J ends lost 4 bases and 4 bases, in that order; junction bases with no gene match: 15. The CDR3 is CASSTGTTGVLTYGYTF. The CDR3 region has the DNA TGTGCCAGTAGTACCGGGACCACAGGGGTCCTAACCTATGGCTACACCTTC. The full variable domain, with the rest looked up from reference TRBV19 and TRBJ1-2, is DGGITQSPKYLFRKEGQNVTLSCEQNLNHDAMYWYRQDPGQGLRLIYYSQIVNDFQKGDIAEGYSVSREKKESFPLTVTSAQKNPTAFYLCASSTGTTGVLTYGYTFGSGTRLTVV.

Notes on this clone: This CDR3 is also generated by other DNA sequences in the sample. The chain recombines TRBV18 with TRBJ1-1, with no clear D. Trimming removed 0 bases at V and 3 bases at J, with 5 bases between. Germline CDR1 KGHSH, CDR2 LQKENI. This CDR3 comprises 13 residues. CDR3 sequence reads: CASSPPGDTEAFF. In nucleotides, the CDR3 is TGTGCCAGCTCACCACCGGGAGACACTGAAGCTTTCTTT.

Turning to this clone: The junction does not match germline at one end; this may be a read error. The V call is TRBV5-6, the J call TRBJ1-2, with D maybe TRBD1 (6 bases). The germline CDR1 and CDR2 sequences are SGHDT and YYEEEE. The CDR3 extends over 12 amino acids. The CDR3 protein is CASSLGRQALFF. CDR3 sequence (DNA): TGTGCCAGCAGCTTGGGTCGACAGGCCTTATTTTTC. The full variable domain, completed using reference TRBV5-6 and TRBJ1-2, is DAGVTQSPTHLIKTRGQQVTLRCSPKSGHDTVSWYQQALGQGPQFIFQYYEEEERQRGNFPDRFSGHQFPNYSSELNVNALLLGDSALYLCASSLGRQALFFGSGTRLTVV.

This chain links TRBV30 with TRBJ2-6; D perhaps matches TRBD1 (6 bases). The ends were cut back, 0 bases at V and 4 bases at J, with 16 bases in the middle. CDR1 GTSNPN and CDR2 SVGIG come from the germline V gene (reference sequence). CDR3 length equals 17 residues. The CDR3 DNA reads TGTGCCTGGAGTGTAATCCGGACAGCTGCAGGGGCCAACGTCCTGACTTTC. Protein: CAWSVIRTAAGANVLTF.

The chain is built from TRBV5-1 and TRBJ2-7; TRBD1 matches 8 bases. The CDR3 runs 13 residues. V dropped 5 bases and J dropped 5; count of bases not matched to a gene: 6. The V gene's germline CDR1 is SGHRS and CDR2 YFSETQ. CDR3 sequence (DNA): TGCGCCAGCAGGACAGGGGACCGACACGAGCAGTACTTC. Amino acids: CASRTGDRHEQYF.